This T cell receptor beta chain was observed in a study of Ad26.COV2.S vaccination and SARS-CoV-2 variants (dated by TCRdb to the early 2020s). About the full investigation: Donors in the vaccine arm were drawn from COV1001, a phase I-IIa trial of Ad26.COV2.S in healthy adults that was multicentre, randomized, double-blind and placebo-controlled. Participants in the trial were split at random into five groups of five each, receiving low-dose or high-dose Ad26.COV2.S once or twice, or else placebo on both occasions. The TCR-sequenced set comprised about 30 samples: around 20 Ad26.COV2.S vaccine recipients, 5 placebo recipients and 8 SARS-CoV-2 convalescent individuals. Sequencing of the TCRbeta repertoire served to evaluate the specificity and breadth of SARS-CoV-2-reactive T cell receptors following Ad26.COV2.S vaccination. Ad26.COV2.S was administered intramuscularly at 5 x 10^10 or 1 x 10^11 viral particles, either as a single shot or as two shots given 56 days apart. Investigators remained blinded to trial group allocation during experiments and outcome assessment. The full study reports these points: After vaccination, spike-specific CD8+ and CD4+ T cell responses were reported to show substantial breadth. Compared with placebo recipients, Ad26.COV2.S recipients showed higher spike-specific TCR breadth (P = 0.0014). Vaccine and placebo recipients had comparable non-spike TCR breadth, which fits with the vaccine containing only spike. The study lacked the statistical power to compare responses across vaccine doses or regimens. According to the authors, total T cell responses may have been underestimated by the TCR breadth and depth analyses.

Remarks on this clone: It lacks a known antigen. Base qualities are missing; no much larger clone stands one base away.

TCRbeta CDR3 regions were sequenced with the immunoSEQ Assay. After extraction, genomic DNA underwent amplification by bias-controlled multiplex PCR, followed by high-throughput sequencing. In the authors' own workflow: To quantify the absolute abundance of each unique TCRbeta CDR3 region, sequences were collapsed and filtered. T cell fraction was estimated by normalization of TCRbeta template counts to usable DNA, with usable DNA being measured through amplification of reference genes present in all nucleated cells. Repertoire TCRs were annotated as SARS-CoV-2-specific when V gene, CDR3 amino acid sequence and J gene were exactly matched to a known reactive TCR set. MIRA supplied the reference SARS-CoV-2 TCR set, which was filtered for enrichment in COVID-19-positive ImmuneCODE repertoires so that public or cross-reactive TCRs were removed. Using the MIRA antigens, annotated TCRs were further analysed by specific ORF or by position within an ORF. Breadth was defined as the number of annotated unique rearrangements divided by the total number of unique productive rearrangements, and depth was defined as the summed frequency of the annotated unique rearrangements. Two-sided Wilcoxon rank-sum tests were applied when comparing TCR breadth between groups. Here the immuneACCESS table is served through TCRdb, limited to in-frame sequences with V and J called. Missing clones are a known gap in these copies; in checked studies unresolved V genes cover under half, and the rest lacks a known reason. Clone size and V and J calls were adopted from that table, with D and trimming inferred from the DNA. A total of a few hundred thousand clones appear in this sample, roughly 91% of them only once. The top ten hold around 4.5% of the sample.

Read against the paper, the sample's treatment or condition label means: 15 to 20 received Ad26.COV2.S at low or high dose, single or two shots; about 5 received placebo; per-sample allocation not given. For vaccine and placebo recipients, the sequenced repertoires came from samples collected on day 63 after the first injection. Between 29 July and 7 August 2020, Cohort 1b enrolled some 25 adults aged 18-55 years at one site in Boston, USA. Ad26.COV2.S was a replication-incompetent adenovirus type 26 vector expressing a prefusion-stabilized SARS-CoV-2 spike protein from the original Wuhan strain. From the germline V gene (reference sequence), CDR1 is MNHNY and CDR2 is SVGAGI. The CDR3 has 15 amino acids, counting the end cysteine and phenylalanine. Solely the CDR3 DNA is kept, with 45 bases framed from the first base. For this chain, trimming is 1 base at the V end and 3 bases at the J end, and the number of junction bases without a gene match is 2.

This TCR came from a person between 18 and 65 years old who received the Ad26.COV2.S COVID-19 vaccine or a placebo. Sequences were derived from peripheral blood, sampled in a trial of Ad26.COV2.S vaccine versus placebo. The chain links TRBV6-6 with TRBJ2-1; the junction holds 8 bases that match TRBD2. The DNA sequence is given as TGTGCCAGCAGTTACTTAGCGGGAAACTACAATGAGCAGTTCTTC. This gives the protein CASSYLAGNYNEQFF.